This is a list of T cell receptor beta chains from one sample in a study of blood T cell repertoires in COVID-19. Repertoires were generated with immunoSEQ multiplex PCR, while TCRdb's copy carries only in-frame clones and drops some. The sample contains approximately 160,000 clones, more than 75% of which appear only once. Sequenced material: PBMCs or T cells enriched from blood (not recorded which). These TCRs come from a man aged 40-49 years who had recovered from COVID-19. CDR3s include the opening cysteine and the closing phenylalanine or tryptophan.

TRBV18	CASSPEQGRANYGYTF
TRBV18	CASSPRDRGSNQPQHF
TRBV11-2	CASSLLAGGSRNEQFF
TRBV3-1/TRBV3-2	CASTFLTTGELFF
TRBV7-9	CASSFSSGGSRAQYF
TRBV7-3	CASSYRVAGGPGANVLTF
TRBV9	CASSPRTGRAEAFF
TRBV14	CASSPGVGRGGRSEQFF
TRBV2	CASRDKGSNQPQHF
TRBV30	CAWRATGAGRNYGYTF
TRBV18	CASSPSLEMNTEAFF
TRBV2	CASRVDNSPLHF
TRBV23-1	CASRSRDRGRNYGHTF
TRBV5-1	CASSLVYRTGGTEAFF
TRBV4-1	CASSQVNSGNTIYF
TRBV19	CASSIGLAGGHLSTDTQYF
TRBV6-5	CASSYNRDRVRYGYTF
TRBV11-2	CASSLDPAVYDEQFF
TRBV6-5	CASSYFASGFTDTQYF
TRBV7-8	CASSLYMTRGRDTQYF